The rows below give T cell receptor beta chains drawn from one sample of a study of blood T cell repertoires in COVID-19. Profiling relied on immunoSEQ multiplex PCR, and the TCRdb table lists in-frame clones only, not all of them. Of around 61,000 clones in the sample, about 81% were seen once. Input material: peripheral blood. The receptor source for this set is a man aged 80 or over with acute or convalescent COVID-19. CDR3s include the opening cysteine and the closing phenylalanine or tryptophan. The order of the fields is V gene, clone size, CDR3 length, D gene, J gene, CDR3 DNA, CDR3 protein. A D gene is named only where the DNA matches it firmly. Not all rows give a size; the values are once, few, many and, for expanded clones, a class.

V: TRBV6-2/TRBV6-3
size: -
length: 14
D: -
J: TRBJ2-3
DNA: TGTGCCAGCAGTTACTCGAGGCTAGCCAATACGCAGTATTTT
CDR3: CASSYSRLANTQYF

V: TRBV29-1
size: -
length: 13
D: TRBD1
J: TRBJ2-5
DNA: TGCAGCGTTGCGCAGGGGGCTCGGGAGACCCAGTACTTC
CDR3: CSVAQGARETQYF

V: TRBV5-4
size: -
length: 15
D: TRBD2
J: TRBJ2-7
DNA: TGTGCCAGCAGCTTAAGTGCGGGAGGGCGTTACGAGCAGTACTTC
CDR3: CASSLSAGGRYEQYF

V: TRBV21-1
size: -
length: 15
D: -
J: TRBJ2-7
DNA: TGTGCCAGCAGCAAGTATGGACAGGGCGGGCGCGAGCAGTACTTC
CDR3: CASSKYGQGGREQYF

V: TRBV6-5
size: -
length: 14
D: -
J: TRBJ1-1
DNA: TGTGCCAGCACCCGACCCGGGGGGAACACTGAAGCTTTCTTT
CDR3: CASTRPGGNTEAFF

V: TRBV12-3/TRBV12-4
size: once
length: 11
D: -
J: TRBJ1-5
DNA: TGTGCCAGCGGAGGCGGCCAGCCCCAGCATTTT
CDR3: CASGGGQPQHF

V: TRBV5-1
size: -
length: 14
D: TRBD1
J: TRBJ1-4
DNA: TGCGCCAGCAGCCCTCAGGGGGGTAATGAAAAACTGTTTTTT
CDR3: CASSPQGGNEKLFF

V: TRBV7-9
size: -
length: 12
D: -
J: TRBJ2-1
DNA: TGTGCCAGCAGCTGGAGGGACAGTGGGCAGTTCTTC
CDR3: CASSWRDSGQFF

V: TRBV14
size: -
length: 15
D: -
J: TRBJ1-4
DNA: TGTGCCAGCAGCCCCAAGGGCAGGGGATCCGAAAAACTGTTTTTT
CDR3: CASSPKGRGSEKLFF

V: TRBV5-8
size: -
length: 16
D: TRBD1
J: TRBJ1-5
DNA: TGTGCCAGCAGCCCGGGGTGGGACAGGGGGGATCAGCCCCAGCATTTT
CDR3: CASSPGWDRGDQPQHF

V: TRBV5-1
size: -
length: 14
D: -
J: TRBJ1-2
DNA: TGCGCCAGCAGCTCCGGGGGAGCTAACTATGGCTACACCTTC
CDR3: CASSSGGANYGYTF

V: TRBV10-3
size: few
length: 12
D: -
J: TRBJ2-1
DNA: TGTGCCATCAGTGAAGGAGACAATGAGCAGTTCTTC
CDR3: CAISEGDNEQFF

V: TRBV15
size: -
length: 13
D: -
J: TRBJ2-3
DNA: TGTGCCACCAGCAGGGGACTCACAGATACGCAGTATTTT
CDR3: CATSRGLTDTQYF

V: TRBV9
size: -
length: 15
D: -
J: TRBJ2-1
DNA: TGTGCCAGCAGGACGGGAGCGTCATCCTACAATGAGCAGTTCTTC
CDR3: CASRTGASSYNEQFF

V: TRBV2
size: -
length: 14
D: TRBD2
J: TRBJ2-3
DNA: TGTGCCAGCAGCCCGGGACTAGACACAGATACGCAGTATTTT
CDR3: CASSPGLDTDTQYF

V: TRBV28
size: -
length: 13
D: -
J: TRBJ1-5
DNA: TGTGCCAGGGCGGGGTCGGGGAATCAGCCCCAGCATTTT
CDR3: CARAGSGNQPQHF

V: TRBV28
size: -
length: 14
D: TRBD2
J: TRBJ2-1
DNA: TGTGCCAGCAGTTCTAGCGGGGGGGATAATGAGCAGTTCTTC
CDR3: CASSSSGGDNEQFF

V: TRBV4-1
size: -
length: 17
D: -
J: TRBJ2-1
DNA: TGCGCCAGCAGCCAAGATGAGGAGACAGGAGTCTACAATGAGCAGTTCTTC
CDR3: CASSQDEETGVYNEQFF

V: TRBV6-1
size: -
length: 13
D: TRBD1
J: TRBJ1-6
DNA: TGTGCCAGCAGGGGACAGGGAAACTCACCCCTCCACTTT
CDR3: CASRGQGNSPLHF

V: TRBV20-1
size: -
length: 10
D: -
J: TRBJ2-5
DNA: TGCAGTGCCCAGATAGAGACCCAGTACTTC
CDR3: CSAQIETQYF

V: TRBV27
size: -
length: 14
D: -
J: TRBJ1-1
DNA: TGTGCCAGCAGCCCTACAGGACTGAACACTGAAGCTTTCTTT
CDR3: CASSPTGLNTEAFF

V: TRBV6-2/TRBV6-3
size: -
length: 15
D: -
J: TRBJ1-3
DNA: TGTGCCAGCAGTTACCTAGGACTCTCTGGAAACACCATATATTTT
CDR3: CASSYLGLSGNTIYF

V: TRBV5-4
size: once
length: 16
D: TRBD1
J: TRBJ1-5
DNA: TGTGCCAGCAGCTCCACCGGGACAGGGGGCAATCAGCCCCAGCATTTT
CDR3: CASSSTGTGGNQPQHF

V: TRBV5-5
size: -
length: 15
D: -
J: TRBJ1-5
DNA: TGTGCCAGCAGCTTGGCTGGAGGGTACAATCAGCCCCAGCATTTT
CDR3: CASSLAGGYNQPQHF

V: TRBV3-1/TRBV3-2
size: few
length: 15
D: -
J: TRBJ2-4
DNA: TGTGCCAGCAGCCCTGGAGGGTCTCTGGGAAACATTCAGTACTTC
CDR3: CASSPGGSLGNIQYF